This TCR beta chain emerged from a study of cytomegalovirus exposure and HLA in healthy donors. The germline V gene has CDR1 SGHVS and CDR2 FNYEAQ. The CDR3 loop spans 16 amino acids. The J segment lost 6 bases and the V segment lost 2 bases, leaving 6 bases of the junction unmatched. Use of 60 Vbeta and 13 Jbeta primers characterized the PCR. TCRdb's table, derived via immunoSEQ multiplex PCR, lists solely in-frame clones and lacks some. This sample yields under 200,000 clones, of which 80% are seen a single time; approximately 2% belongs to the top ten. CMV serostatus data were not documented for this donor.

V gene TRBV7-6 combines with J gene TRBJ2-1, with 11 bases aligning to TRBD2. The source material was PBMCs. The receptor was derived from a human donor in good health. The CDR3 DNA sequence: TGTGCCAGCAGCTTACGAGCTAGCGGGGGGCCCAATGAGCAGTTCTTC. Protein: CASSLRASGGPNEQFF.